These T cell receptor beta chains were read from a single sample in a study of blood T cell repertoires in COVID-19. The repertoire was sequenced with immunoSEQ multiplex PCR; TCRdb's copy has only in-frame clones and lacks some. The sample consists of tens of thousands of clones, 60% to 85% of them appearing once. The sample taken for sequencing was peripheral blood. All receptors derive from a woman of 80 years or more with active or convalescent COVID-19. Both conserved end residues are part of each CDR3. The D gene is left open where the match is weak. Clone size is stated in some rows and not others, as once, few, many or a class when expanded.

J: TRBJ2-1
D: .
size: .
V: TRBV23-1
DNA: TGCGCCAGCAGTCAATCTACAGGGTGGGCCAAAATAAGTTACAATGAGCAGTTCTTC
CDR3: CASSQSTGWAKISYNEQFF

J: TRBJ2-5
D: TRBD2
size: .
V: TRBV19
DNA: TGTGCCAGTCGTGAGACTAGCGCCTCCCAAGAGACCCAGTACTTC
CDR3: CASRETSASQETQYF

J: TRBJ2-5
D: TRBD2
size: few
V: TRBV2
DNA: TGTGCGGCGGGACTAGCCGAAGAAGAGACCCAGTACTTC
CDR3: CAAGLAEEETQYF

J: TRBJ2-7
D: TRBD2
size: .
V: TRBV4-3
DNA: TGCGCCAGCAGCCAAGGTTATAGAAGCGGGAGGTTTTACGAGCAGTACTTC
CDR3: CASSQGYRSGRFYEQYF

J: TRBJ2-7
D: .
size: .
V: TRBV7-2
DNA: TGTGCCAGCAGCTTAGAATTCGCCAAAGCCCTCTACGAGCAGTACTTC
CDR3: CASSLEFAKALYEQYF

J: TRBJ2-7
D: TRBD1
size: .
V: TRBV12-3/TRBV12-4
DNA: TGTGCCAGCAGTCCAGACAGGGCCTACGAGCAGTACTTC
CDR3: CASSPDRAYEQYF

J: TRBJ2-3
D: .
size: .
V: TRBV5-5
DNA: TGTGCCAGCAGCTCAGGCTGGGGCCCGGATACGCAGTATTTT
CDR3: CASSSGWGPDTQYF

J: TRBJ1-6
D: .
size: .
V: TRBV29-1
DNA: TGCAGCGTGAAACAGGGTGGTGCGGATTCACCCCTCCACTTT
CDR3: CSVKQGGADSPLHF

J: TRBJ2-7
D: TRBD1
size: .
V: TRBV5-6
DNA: TGTGCCAGCAGCACCTACGGGACAGGATACGAGCAGTACTTC
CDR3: CASSTYGTGYEQYF

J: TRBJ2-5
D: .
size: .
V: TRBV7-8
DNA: TGTGCCAGCAGCCTAAACGAGAGACGCATGCAGGGCGAGACCCAGTACTTC
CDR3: CASSLNERRMQGETQYF

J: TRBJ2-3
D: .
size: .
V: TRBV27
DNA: TGTGCCAGCAGGGCGGGCAGACCAGATACGCAGTATTTT
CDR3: CASRAGRPDTQYF

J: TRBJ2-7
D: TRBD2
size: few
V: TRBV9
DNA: TGTGCCAGCAGCCCGGGACTAGCGGGGTCCTACGAGCAGTACTTC
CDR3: CASSPGLAGSYEQYF

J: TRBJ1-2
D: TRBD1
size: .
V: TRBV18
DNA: TGTGCCAGCTCACCCGACTCCGGGACAGGGGGCGCTGGCTATGGCTACACCTTC
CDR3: CASSPDSGTGGAGYGYTF

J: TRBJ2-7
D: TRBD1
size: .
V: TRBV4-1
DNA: TGCGCCAGCAGCCAATCGGGACAGGGAAACCACGAGCAGTACTTC
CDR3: CASSQSGQGNHEQYF

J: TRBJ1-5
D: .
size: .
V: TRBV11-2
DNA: TGTGCCAGCAGCTTTAGCAGGGACAATCAGCCCCAGCATTTT
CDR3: CASSFSRDNQPQHF

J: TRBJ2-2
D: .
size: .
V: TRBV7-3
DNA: TGTGCCAGCAGCTTAACCAGGACAGCGAACACCGGGGAGCTGTTTTTT
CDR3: CASSLTRTANTGELFF

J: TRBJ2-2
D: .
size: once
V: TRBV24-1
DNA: TGTGCCACCAGCACAGGGTGGTCCGGGGAGCTGTTTTTT
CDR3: CATSTGWSGELFF

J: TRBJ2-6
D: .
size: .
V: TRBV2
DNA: TGTGCCAGAAGGGGGTCTGGGGCCAACGTCCTGACTTTC
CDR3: CARRGSGANVLTF

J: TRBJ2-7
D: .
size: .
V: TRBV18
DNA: TGTGCCAGCTCACCGGGACATGGCGCCGAGCAGTACTTC
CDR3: CASSPGHGAEQYF

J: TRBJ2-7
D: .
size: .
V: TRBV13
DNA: TGTGCCAGCAGCTACAGGTTCTCCTACGAGCAGTACTTC
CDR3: CASSYRFSYEQYF

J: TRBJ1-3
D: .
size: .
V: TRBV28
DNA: TGTGCCAGCAGTCCAACCACGCGGCCTTCACCTGGAAACACCATATATTTT
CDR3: CASSPTTRPSPGNTIYF

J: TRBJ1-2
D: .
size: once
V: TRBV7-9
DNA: TGTGCCAGCAGCTTAAAGGGCAGGGATTCGGAGGGCTACACCTTC
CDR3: CASSLKGRDSEGYTF

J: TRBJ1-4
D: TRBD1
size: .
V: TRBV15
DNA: TGTGCCACCAGCAGAGGACAGACAGGGATAAATGAAAAACTGTTTTTT
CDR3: CATSRGQTGINEKLFF

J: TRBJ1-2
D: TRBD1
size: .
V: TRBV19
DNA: TGTGCCAGTAGTCCCGGACAGGGTTCTAACTATGGCTACACCTTC
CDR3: CASSPGQGSNYGYTF

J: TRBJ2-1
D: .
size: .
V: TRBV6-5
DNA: TGTGCCAGCAGTAGGACTAATGAGCAGTTCTTC
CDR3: CASSRTNEQFF

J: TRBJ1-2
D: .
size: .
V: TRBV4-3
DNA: TGCGCCAGCAGCCGGTCGGGTGAGGATGGCTACACCTTC
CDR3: CASSRSGEDGYTF

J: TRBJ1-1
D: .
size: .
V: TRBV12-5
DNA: TGTGCTAGTGGTTTGGTTTTGCGGGGAGACTACACTGAAGCTTTCTTT
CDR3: CASGLVLRGDYTEAFF

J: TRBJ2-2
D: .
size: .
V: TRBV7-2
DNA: TGTGCCAGCAGCCCGGTCGGGGGTGCCGGGGAGCTGTTTTTT
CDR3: CASSPVGGAGELFF

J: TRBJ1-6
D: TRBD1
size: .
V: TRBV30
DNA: TGTGCCTGGAGTTTTACGAACCGGGACAGATATAATTCACCCCTCCACTTT
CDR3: CAWSFTNRDRYNSPLHF

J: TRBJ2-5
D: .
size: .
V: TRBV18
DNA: TGTGCCAGCTCAGGACTTGGAGAGACCCAGTACTTC
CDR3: CASSGLGETQYF

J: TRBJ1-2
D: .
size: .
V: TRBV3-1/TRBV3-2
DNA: TGTGCCAGCAGCCAAGACCCTTATGGCTACACCTTC
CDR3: CASSQDPYGYTF